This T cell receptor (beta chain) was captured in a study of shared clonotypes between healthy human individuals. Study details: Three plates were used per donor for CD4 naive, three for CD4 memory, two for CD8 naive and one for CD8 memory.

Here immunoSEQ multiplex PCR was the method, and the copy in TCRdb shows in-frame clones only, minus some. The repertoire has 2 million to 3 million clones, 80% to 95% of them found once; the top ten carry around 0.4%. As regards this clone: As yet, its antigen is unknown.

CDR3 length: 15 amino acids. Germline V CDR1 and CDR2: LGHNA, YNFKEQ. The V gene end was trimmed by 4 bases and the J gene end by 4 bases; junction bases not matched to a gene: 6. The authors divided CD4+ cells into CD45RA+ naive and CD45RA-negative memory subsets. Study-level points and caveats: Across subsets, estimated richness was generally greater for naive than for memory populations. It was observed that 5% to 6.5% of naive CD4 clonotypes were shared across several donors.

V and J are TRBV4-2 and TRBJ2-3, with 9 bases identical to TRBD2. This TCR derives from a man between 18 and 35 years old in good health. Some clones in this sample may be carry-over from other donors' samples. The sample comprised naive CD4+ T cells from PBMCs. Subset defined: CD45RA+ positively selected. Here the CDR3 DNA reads TGTGCCAGCAGCCGAGGACTAGCGATAGCAGATACGCAGTATTTT. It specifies CASSRGLAIADTQYF.